This TCR beta chain was documented in a study of beta chain features in type 1 diabetes. Findings and caveats of the study: Moderate but significant shortening of TCRB CDR3s was recorded in all four CD4+ subsets from Type 1 diabetes patients. The influence of HLA type on TCRB rearrangement stayed undetermined.

Details on this clone: What it binds is unknown.

Reverse transcribing all isolated RNA meant expressed TCRB transcripts were sequenced. Produced via immunoSEQ multiplex PCR; TCRdb's table is partial and in-frame only. The sample yields approximately 140,000 clones, over 8% seen once. The V end was cut by 1 base, the J end by 7 bases, with 4 bases between. CDR3 length: 12 amino acids. In germline, CDR1 is SEHNR, CDR2 FQNEAQ (reference sequence). All sorted populations exceeded 95% purity. This receptor was obtained from a woman between 40 and 55 years old in good health. This chain joins TRBV7-9 and TRBJ2-2; no clear D gene. Input material: central memory CD4+ T cells from blood. CDR3: CASSLVGGELFF. In nucleotides, the CDR3 is TGTGCCAGCAGCTTAGTCGGCGGGGAGCTGTTTTTT.